A single sample gave rise to the 12 T cell receptor beta chains below, sequenced in a study of beta chain features in type 1 diabetes. Study-level points and caveats: Researchers report that Type 1 diabetes patients had moderately but significantly shorter TCRB CDR3s across all four CD4+ subsets.

Isolated RNA was reverse transcribed in full, so expressed TCRB transcripts were sequenced. Method: immunoSEQ multiplex PCR; TCRdb's copy keeps in-frame clones and lacks some. The profile shows 680,000 or so clones, roughly 13% of them singletons. These receptors have no identified antigens. Input material: naive CD4+ T cells from blood. All receptors come from a man in his late teens or twenties with type 1 diabetes.

This clone was seen a few times. The V and J genes are TRBV30 and TRBJ1-4; D call uncertain. Trimming took off 0 bases at V and 0 bases at J, with 11 bases between the two ends. CDR3 length: 16 residues. Germline V lookup: CDR1 GTSNPN, CDR2 SVGIG (reference sequence). The CDR3 coding sequence is TGTGCCTGGAGTGTACGAGCGACTGCAACTAATGAAAAACTGTTTTTT. Residues: CAWSVRATATNEKLFF.

This clone was seen a handful of times. The chain combines TRBV7-3 with TRBJ2-5; no clear D. Trimming took off 3 bases at V and 5 bases at J, with 13 bases between the two ends. Germline CDR1 reads SGHTA; CDR2 reads FQGTGA. This CDR3 contains 14 residues. CDR3 sequence (DNA): TGTGCCAGCAGCTTCACCGCCGAGATGGAGACCCAGTACTTC. Protein: CASSFTAEMETQYF.

This clone was counted between two and nine times. The chain links TRBV7-3 to TRBJ1-1; D ambiguous. Germline V gene lookup returns CDR1 SGHTA and CDR2 FQGTGA. V was pared by 5 bases and J by 5 bases, with 9 bases between. This CDR3 is built from 12 residues. The CDR3 nucleotides are TGTGCCAGCAGCGCCAGTGGGACTGAAGCTTTCTTT. It specifies CASSASGTEAFF.

This clone was seen a few times. The chain couples TRBV10-3 to TRBJ2-1; no reliable D call. Germline V gene lookup returns CDR1 ENHRY and CDR2 SYGVKD. The CDR3 spans 17 residues. V lost 0 bases to trimming and J lost 0 bases, with 12 bases between them. This chain's CDR3 is CAISESTGPSSYNEQFF. The DNA of the CDR3 is TGTGCCATCAGTGAGTCTACTGGACCGAGCTCCTACAATGAGCAGTTCTTC.

The V call is TRBV5-1, the J call TRBJ1-1; D not certain. The germline V and J ends were trimmed by 6 bases and 3 bases, with 12 bases remaining between them. The CDR3 extends over 13 amino acids. In germline, CDR1 is SGHRS, CDR2 YFSETQ. CDR3 DNA sequence: TGCGCCAGCATTGATCAGGAGGACACTGAAGCTTTCTTT. Protein sequence: CASIDQEDTEAFF.

This clone was observed a few times. CDR3 in amino acids: CASSPAGGYEQYF. The CDR3 region has the DNA TGTGCCAGCTCACCGGCGGGCGGGTACGAGCAGTACTTC. The chain recombines TRBV18 with TRBJ2-7, with D perhaps TRBD2 (5 bases). Trimming removed 3 bases from V and 4 bases from J, with 10 bases in between. In germline, CDR1 is KGHSH, CDR2 LQKENI. The CDR3 spans 13 residues.

The chain employs TRBV4-1 and TRBJ2-5; no clear D. The CDR3 totals 13 residues. The germline gives CDR1 MGHRA, CDR2 YSYEKL. The ends were cut back, 1 base at V and 4 bases at J, with 7 bases in the middle. DNA of the CDR3: TGCGCCAGCAGCCAAGCTGTAGTAGAGACCCAGTACTTC. Translated, it gives CASSQAVVETQYF.

J is TRBJ2-7 and V is TRBV27, with D perhaps given as TRBD1 or TRBD2 (5 bases each). The CDR3 is 13 amino acids. The germline CDR1 and CDR2 sequences are MNHEY and SMNVEV (reference sequence). V was pared by 8 bases and J by 5 bases, with 16 bases between. The DNA for the CDR3 is TGTGCCAGCGGAGATACCCAGGGACACGAGCAGTACTTC. Its translation is CASGDTQGHEQYF.

This clone was picked up a small number of times. The chain links TRBV7-9 to TRBJ1-2, with D uncertain. CDR1 and CDR2 (germline): SEHNR, FQNEAQ (reference sequence). V lost 1 base to trimming and J lost 0 bases, with 6 bases between them. This CDR3 has 14 residues. CDR3 sequence (DNA): TGTGCCAGCAGCTTAGTTACGCCTAACTATGGCTACACCTTC. Translating gives CASSLVTPNYGYTF.

This clone was seen just once. The CDR3, as DNA: TGTGCCAGCAGCTTGCCTAACGGACAGGCCTATGGCTACACCTTC. Translated, it gives CASSLPNGQAYGYTF. The rearrangement joins TRBV7-9 to TRBJ1-2, with 7 nucleotides matching TRBD1. Germline CDR1 reads SEHNR; CDR2 reads FQNEAQ (reference sequence). There are 15 residues in the CDR3. The junction had 8 bases not matched to a gene; V was cut back by 3 bases and J by 4 bases.

The chain couples TRBV19 to TRBJ2-5; TRBD2 agrees at 13 bases. CDR1 is LNHDA and CDR2 is SQIVND in the germline V gene (reference sequence). V was pared by 8 bases and J by 1 base, with 7 bases of the junction left unmatched. The CDR3 spans 16 residues. This CDR3 is CASGLAGATLQETQYF. CDR3 in DNA: TGTGCCAGTGGACTAGCGGGGGCCACGCTCCAAGAGACCCAGTACTTC. The entire variable domain, with the rest obtained from reference TRBV19 and TRBJ2-5, is as follows: DGGITQSPKYLFRKEGQNVTLSCEQNLNHDAMYWYRQDPGQGLRLIYYSQIVNDFQKGDIAEGYSVSREKKESFPLTVTSAQKNPTAFYLCASGLAGATLQETQYFGPGTRLLVL.

This clone was observed a few times. The chain joins TRBV14 to TRBJ1-4; D is unclear. In germline, CDR1 is SGHDN, CDR2 FVKESK. V was clipped by 4 bases and J by 0 bases, with 12 bases between them. The CDR3 length is 16 residues. Written as DNA, the CDR3 is TGTGCCAGCAGCCCCGGGGAAGGGACAACTAATGAAAAACTGTTTTTT. Its protein is CASSPGEGTTNEKLFF. Full variable domain (rest looked up from reference TRBV14 and TRBJ1-4): EAGVTQFPSHSVIEKGQTVTLRCDPISGHDNLYWYRRVMGKEIKFLLHFVKESKQDESGMPNNRFLAERTGGTYSTLKVQPAELEDSGVYFCASSPGEGTTNEKLFFGSGTQLSVL.